This T cell receptor beta chain was profiled in a study of cytomegalovirus exposure and HLA in healthy donors. This clone was seen a single time. 13 Jbeta primers and 60 Vbeta primers were used for the PCR. Produced via immunoSEQ multiplex PCR; TCRdb's table is partial and in-frame only. The sample carries 150,000 to 200,000 clones, approximately 81% recorded once. The CDR3 is made up of 14 amino acids. V was clipped by 7 bases and J by 5 bases, with 17 bases between them. Germline CDR1 SGHTA, CDR2 FQGNSA. The V gene is TRBV7-2, the J gene TRBJ1-2; D is perhaps TRBD1 (6 bases). This TCR was recovered from a male donor in good health and CMV-seronegative. Sequencing used PBMCs. Here the CDR3 DNA reads TGTGCCAGCAAGGGGGGAGGGGCCCTATATGGCTACACCTTC. This gives the protein CASKGGGALYGYTF.